The source of this T cell receptor beta chain is a study of blood T cell repertoires in COVID-19. Methods used by the authors: Reference gene primer amplification gave nucleated cell count estimates. Measured with immunoSEQ multiplex PCR; TCRdb has only the in-frame clones, and not every one. V, J and clone size reflect that table, while D and trimming were determined from the DNA. The table lists around 320,000 clones, roughly 90% of them singletons. Enrolled through a virtual design, the participants were between roughly 18 and 95 years of age and came from 24 US areas. This receptor was obtained from a woman aged 18-29 years with acute COVID-19. Source material: PBMCs or T cells enriched from blood (not recorded which).

The CDR3 is CASSGHSSGANVLTF. The CDR3 DNA reads as TGTGCCAGCAGTGGACACTCCTCTGGGGCCAACGTCCTGACTTTC. V is TRBV28 and J is TRBJ2-6; tentative D call: TRBD1 (5 bases). Germline V gene data show CDR1 as MDHEN and CDR2 as SYDVKM. This CDR3 spans 15 amino acids. V shed 5 bases and J shed 0 bases, with 8 bases lying between them.